This TCR beta chain was identified in a study of blood T cells in healthy people across ages. Study observations and caveats: Per-million-T-cell TCR beta diversity fell roughly linearly with age. Long-lived and aged donors differed, with more naive CD4+ cells and higher diversity in the long-lived.

V lost 5 bases, J lost 13 bases, and 17 bases stayed unmatched. The CDR3 has 15 residues. Individuals who donated were healthy Caucasians from Russia aged about 6 to 90. A second PCR of roughly 7 to 11 cycles used a sample-barcoded 5' primer and a J-beta primer mix. TCRdb used MiXCR to reprocess the 5' RACE reads, holding one entry per CDR3 protein. The data contain some 900,000 distinct CDR3 sequences, approximately 49% of them singletons. This clonotype was detected only a few times. The antigen remains undetermined. This clonotype originated in a man aged 25 to 40 in good health. Material: blood. This chain links TRBV12-3 or TRBV12-4 with TRBJ2-4, with 7 positions matching TRBD1. The CDR3 sequence: CASSPAQGSGSEQYF. DNA for the CDR3: TGTGCCAGCAGTCCCGCACAGGGGTCGGGAAGTGAGCAGTACTTC.